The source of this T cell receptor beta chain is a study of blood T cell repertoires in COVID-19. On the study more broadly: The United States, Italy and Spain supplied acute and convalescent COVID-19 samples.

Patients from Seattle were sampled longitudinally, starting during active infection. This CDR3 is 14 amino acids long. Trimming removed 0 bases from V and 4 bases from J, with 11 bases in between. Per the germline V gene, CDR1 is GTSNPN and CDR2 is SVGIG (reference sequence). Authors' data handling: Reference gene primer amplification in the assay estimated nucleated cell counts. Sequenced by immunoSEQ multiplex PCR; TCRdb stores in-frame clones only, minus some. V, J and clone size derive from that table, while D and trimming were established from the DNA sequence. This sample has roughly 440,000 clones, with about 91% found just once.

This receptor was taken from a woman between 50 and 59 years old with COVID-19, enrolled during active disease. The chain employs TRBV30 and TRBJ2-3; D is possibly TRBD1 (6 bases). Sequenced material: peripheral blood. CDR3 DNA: TGTGCCTGGAGTGTAGGGGGTAGGTCAGATACGCAGTATTTT. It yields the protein CAWSVGGRSDTQYF.